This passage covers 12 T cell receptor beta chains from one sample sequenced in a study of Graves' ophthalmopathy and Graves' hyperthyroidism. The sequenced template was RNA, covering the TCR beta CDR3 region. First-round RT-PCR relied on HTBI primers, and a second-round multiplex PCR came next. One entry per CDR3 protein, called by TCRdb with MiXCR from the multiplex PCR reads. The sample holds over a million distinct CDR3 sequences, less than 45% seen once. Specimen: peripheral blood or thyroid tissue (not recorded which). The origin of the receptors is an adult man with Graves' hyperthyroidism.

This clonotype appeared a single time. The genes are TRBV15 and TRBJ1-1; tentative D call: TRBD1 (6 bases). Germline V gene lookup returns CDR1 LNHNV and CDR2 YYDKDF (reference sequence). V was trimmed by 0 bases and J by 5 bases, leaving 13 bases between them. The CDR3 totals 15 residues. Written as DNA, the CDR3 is TGTGCCACCAGCAGAGATCTGAGGGGGGAGACTGAAGCTTTCTTT. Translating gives CATSRDLRGETEAFF.

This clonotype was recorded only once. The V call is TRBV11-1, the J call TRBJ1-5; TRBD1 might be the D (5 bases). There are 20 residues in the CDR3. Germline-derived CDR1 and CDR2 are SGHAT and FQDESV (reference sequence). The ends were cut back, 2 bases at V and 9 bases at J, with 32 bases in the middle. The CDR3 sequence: CASSLFRGAGKRTASRPQHF. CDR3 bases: TGTGCCAGCAGCTTATTCCGAGGGGCAGGGAAAAGGACTGCAAGTCGGCCCCAGCATTTT.

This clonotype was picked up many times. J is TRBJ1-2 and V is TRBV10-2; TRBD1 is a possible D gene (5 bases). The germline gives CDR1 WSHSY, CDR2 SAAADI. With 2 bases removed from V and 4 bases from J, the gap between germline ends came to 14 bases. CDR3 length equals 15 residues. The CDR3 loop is CASSETGAGSYGYTF. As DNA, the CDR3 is TGCGCCAGCAGTGAGACTGGGGCCGGCAGCTATGGCTACACCTTC.

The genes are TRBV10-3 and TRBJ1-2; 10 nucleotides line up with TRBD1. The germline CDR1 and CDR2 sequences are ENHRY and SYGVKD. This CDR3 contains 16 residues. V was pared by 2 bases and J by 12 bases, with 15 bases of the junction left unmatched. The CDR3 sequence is CAISERPGQGTSGNTF. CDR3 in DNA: TGTGCCATCAGTGAGCGACCGGGACAGGGGACCTCTGGAAACACCTTC.

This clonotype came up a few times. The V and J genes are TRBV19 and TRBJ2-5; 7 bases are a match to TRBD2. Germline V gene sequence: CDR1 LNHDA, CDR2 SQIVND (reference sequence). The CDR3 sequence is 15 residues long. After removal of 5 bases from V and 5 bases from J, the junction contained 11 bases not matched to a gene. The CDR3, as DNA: TGTGCCAGTAGTCCCGCAATAGCGGGCGCGGAGACCCAGTACTTC. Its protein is CASSPAIAGAETQYF.

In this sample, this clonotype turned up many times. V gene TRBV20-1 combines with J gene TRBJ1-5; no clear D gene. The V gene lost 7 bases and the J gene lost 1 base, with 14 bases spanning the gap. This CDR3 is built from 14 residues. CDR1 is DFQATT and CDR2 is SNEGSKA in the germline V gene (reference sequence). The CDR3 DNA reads TGCAGTGTAAGTAGAGGGCAGAGCAATCAGCCCCAGCATTTT. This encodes CSVSRGQSNQPQHF.

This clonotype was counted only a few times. This CDR3 is CASSFKTLTIYGYTF. The CDR3 DNA sequence: TGTGCCAGCAGTTTTAAGACACTTACAATCTATGGCTACACCTTC. V and J are TRBV12-3 or TRBV12-4 and TRBJ1-2, with D unclear. This CDR3 region has 15 residues. Between the trimmed V and J ends, which lost 3 bases and 4 bases, there was a span of 15 bases.

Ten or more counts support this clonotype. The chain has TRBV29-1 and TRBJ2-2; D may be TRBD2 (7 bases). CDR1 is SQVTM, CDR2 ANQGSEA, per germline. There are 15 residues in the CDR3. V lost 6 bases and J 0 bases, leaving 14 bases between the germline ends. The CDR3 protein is CSVLRGASNTGELFF. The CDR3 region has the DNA TGCAGCGTCCTCCGGGGGGCCTCGAACACCGGGGAGCTGTTTTTT.

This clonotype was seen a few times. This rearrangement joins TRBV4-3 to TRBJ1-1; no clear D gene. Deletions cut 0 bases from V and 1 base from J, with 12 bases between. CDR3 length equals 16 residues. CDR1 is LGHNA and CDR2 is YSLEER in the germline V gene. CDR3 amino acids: CASSQDRGRTNTEAFF. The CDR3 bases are TGCGCCAGCAGCCAAGATCGAGGGCGGACGAACACTGAAGCTTTCTTT.

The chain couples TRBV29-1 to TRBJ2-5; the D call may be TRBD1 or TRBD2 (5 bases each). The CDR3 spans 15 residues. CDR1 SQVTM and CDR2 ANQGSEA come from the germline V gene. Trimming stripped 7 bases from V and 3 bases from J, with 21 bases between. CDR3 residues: CSAVPGPITKETQYF. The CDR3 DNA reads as TGCAGCGCCGTTCCGGGACCCATAACTAAAGAGACCCAGTACTTC.

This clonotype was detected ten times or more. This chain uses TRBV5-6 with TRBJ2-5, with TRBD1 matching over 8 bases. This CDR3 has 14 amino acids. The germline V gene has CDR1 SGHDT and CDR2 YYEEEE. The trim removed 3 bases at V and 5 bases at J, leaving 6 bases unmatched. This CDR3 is CASSWAGGIETQYF. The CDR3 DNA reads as TGTGCCAGCAGCTGGGCAGGGGGCATCGAGACCCAGTACTTC.

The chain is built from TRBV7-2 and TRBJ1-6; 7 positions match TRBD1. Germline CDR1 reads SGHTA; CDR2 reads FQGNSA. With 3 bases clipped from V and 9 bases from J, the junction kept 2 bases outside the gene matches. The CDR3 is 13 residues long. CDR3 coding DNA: TGTGCCAGCAGCTTGACAGGGCGTTCACCCCTCCACTTT. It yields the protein CASSLTGRSPLHF. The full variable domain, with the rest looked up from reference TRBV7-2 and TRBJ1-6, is GAGVSQSPSNKVTEKGKDVELRCDPISGHTALYWYRQSLGQGLEFLIYFQGNSAPDKSGLPSDRFSAERTGGSVSTLTIQRTQQEDSAVYLCASSLTGRSPLHFGNGTRLTVT.